This record looks at one TCR beta chain sequence and its context. This sample is part of a study of identical twins. Each donor (without exception) was a healthy Caucasian. TCRdb passed the 5' RACE reads through MiXCR, listing each CDR3 protein once. Of approximately 680,000 distinct CDR3 sequences in the sample, around 7.4% were seen once. The data also belong to a second study, concerning yellow fever vaccine responses in identical twins.

Sequenced input: PBMCs. This TCR was sampled from a woman under 30 in good health.

In DNA, the CDR3 is TGCGCCAGCAGCTTGGGTAGCGGGAGCGACGTGTGGTACAATGAGCAGTTCTTC. This sequence encodes CASSLGSGSDVWYNEQFF. This rearrangement joins TRBV5-1 to TRBJ2-1; 9 bases are a match to TRBD2. The CDR3 loop spans 18 amino acids. V trimming: 0 bases; J trimming: 4 bases; junction bases outside the gene matches: 11. Germline V gene data show CDR1 as SGHRS and CDR2 as YFSETQ.